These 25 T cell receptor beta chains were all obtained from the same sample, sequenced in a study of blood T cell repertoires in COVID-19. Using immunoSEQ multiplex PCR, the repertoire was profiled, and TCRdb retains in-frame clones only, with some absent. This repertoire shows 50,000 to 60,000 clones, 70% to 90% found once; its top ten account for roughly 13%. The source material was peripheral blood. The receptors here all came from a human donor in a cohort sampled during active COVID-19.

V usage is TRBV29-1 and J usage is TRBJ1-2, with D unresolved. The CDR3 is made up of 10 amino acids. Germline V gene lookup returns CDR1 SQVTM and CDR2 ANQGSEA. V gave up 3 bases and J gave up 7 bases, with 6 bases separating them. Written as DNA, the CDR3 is TGCAGCGTTGACCCGGGTGGCTACACCTTC. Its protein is CSVDPGGYTF. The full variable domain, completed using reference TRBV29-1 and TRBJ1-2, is SAVISQKPSRDICQRGTSLTIQCQVDSQVTMMFWYRQQPGQSLTLIATANQGSEATYESGFVIDKFPISRPNLTFSTLTVSNMSPEDSSIYLCSVDPGGYTFGSGTRLTVV.

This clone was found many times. The CDR3 DNA sequence: TGTGCCAGCAGTTACTCTAGCGGGAGCTCCTACGAGCAGTACTTC. Protein sequence: CASSYSSGSSYEQYF. V and J are TRBV6-5 and TRBJ2-7; 9 nucleotides align to TRBD2. The CDR3 sequence is 15 residues long. The V and J ends lost 0 bases and 0 bases, in that order; junction bases with no gene match: 0. The V gene's germline CDR1 is MNHEY and CDR2 SVGAGI.

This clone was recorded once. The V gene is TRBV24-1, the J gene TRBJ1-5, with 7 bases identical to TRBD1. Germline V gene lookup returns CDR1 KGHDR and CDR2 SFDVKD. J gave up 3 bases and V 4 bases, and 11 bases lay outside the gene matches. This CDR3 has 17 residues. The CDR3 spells CATSESGTGAYNQPQHF. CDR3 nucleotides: TGTGCCACCAGTGAATCAGGAACAGGGGCATACAATCAGCCCCAGCATTTT.

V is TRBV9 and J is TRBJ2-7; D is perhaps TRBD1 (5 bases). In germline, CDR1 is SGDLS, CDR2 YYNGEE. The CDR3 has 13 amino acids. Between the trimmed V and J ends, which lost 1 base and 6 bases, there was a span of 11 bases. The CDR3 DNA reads TGTGCCAGCAGCGTAAATGTAGGGGCCGAGCAGTACTTC. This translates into CASSVNVGAEQYF.

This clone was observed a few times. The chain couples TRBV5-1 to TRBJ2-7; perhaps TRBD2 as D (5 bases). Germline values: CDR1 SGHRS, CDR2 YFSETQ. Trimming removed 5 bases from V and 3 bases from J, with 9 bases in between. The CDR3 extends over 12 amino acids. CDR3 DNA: TGCGCCAGCAGTCAGACTAACTACGAGCAGTACTTC. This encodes CASSQTNYEQYF. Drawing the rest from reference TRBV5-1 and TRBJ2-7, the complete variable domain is KAGVTQTPRYLIKTRGQQVTLSCSPISGHRSVSWYQQTPGQGLQFLFEYFSETQRNKGNFPGRFSGRQFSNSRSEMNVSTLELGDSALYLCASSQTNYEQYFGPGTRLTVT.

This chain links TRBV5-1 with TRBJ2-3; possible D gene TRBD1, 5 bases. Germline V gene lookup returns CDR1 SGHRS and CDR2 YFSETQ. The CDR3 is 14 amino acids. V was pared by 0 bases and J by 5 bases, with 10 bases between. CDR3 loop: CASSLEGRGDTQYF. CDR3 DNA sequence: TGCGCCAGCAGCTTGGAAGGTAGGGGAGATACGCAGTATTTT.

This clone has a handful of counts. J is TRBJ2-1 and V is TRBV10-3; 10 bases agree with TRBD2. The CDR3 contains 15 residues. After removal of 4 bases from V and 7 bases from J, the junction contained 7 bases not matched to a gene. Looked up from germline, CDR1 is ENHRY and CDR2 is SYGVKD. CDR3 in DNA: TGTGCCATCAGTGGGGGACTAGCGAATACAAATGAGCAGTTCTTC. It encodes CAISGGLANTNEQFF.

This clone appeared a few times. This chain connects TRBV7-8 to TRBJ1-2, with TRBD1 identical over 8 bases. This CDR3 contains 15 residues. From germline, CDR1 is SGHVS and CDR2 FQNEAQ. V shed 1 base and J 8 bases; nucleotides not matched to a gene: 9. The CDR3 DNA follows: TGTGCCAGCAGCTTAGTAGGGCAGGGGGCGGGCGGCTACACCTTC. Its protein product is CASSLVGQGAGGYTF.

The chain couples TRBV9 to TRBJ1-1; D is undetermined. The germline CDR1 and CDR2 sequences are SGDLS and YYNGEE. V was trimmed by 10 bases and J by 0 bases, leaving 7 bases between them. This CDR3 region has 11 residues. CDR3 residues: CAQQVNTEAFF. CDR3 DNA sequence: TGTGCCCAGCAGGTGAACACTGAAGCTTTCTTT.

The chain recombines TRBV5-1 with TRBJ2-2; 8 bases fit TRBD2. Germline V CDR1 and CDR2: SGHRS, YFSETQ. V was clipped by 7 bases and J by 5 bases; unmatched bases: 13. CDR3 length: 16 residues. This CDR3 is CASALGGGRRTGELFF. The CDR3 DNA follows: TGCGCCAGCGCCCTCGGGGGGGGAAGACGGACCGGGGAGCTGTTTTTT.

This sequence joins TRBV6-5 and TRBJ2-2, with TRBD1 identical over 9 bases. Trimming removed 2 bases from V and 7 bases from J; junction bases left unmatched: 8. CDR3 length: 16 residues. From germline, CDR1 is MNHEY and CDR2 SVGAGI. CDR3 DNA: TGTGCCAGCAGTTACGTAGGGACAGGGTCCGGCGGGGAGCTGTTTTTT. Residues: CASSYVGTGSGGELFF.

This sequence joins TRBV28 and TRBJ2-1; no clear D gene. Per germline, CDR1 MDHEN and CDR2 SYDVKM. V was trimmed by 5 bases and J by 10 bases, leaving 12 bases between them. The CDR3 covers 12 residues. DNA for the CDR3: TGTGCCAGCAGTCTAGATCAATGGGAGCAGTTCTTC. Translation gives CASSLDQWEQFF.

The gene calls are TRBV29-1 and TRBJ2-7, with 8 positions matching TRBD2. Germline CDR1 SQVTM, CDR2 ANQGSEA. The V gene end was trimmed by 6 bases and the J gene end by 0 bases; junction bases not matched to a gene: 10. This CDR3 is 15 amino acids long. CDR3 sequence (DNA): TGCAGCGTGGGGCTAGCGGGCGGAAGCTCCTACGAGCAGTACTTC. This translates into CSVGLAGGSSYEQYF.

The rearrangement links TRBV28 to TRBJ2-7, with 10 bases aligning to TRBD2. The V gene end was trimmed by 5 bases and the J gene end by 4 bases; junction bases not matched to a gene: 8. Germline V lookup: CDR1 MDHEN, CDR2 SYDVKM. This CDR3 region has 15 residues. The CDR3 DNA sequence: TGTGCCAGCAGTCGTCTAGCGGGAGAATTTTACGAGCAGTACTTC. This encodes CASSRLAGEFYEQYF.

The CDR3 region is CASTLGGHGGYEQYF. CDR3 coding DNA: TGTGCCAGCACCTTGGGGGGGCATGGGGGTTACGAGCAGTACTTC. The chain links TRBV28 to TRBJ2-7; weak D call: TRBD2 (7 bases). Trimming left V 7 bases short and J 4 bases short, with 20 bases between. Germline CDR1 is MDHEN and CDR2 is SYDVKM. The CDR3 contains 15 residues.

The CDR3 DNA reads as TGTGCCACCGTATGGACAGGTAGATCCTACGAGCAGTACTTC. Translation: CATVWTGRSYEQYF. The chain combines TRBV24-1 with TRBJ2-7; 7 bases line up with TRBD1. CDR3 length equals 14 residues. Trimming cost V 9 bases and J 1 base; bases outside gene matches: 8. Germline V lookup: CDR1 KGHDR, CDR2 SFDVKD.

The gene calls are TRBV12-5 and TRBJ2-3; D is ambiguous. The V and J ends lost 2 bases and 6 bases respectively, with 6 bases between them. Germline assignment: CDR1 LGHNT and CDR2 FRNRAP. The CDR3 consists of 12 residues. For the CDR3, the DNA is TGTGCTAGTGGTTTGCGGAGCGATACGCAGTATTTT. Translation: CASGLRSDTQYF.

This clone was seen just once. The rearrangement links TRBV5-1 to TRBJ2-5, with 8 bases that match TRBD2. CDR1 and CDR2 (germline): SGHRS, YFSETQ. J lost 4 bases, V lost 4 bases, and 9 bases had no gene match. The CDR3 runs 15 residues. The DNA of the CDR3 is TGCGCCAGCAGCGCCCACCTCGGGAGGGCAGAGACCCAGTACTTC. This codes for CASSAHLGRAETQYF.

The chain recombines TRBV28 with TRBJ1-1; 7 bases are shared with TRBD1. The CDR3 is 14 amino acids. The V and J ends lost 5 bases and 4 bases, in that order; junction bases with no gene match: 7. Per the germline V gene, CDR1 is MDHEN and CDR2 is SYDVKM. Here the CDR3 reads CASSPQGVGTEAFF. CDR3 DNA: TGTGCCAGCAGTCCCCAGGGGGTGGGCACTGAAGCTTTCTTT.

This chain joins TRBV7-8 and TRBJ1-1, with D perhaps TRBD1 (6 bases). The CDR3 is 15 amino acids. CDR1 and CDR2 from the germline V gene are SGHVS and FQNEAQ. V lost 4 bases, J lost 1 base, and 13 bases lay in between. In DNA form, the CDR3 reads TGTGCCAGCAGCTCCGACGCCAGGGGGAACACTGAAGCTTTCTTT. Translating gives CASSSDARGNTEAFF.

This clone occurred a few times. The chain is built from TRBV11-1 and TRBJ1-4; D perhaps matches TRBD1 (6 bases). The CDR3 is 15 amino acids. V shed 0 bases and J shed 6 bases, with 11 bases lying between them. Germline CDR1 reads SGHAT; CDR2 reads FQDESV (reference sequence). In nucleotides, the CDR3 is TGTGCCAGCAGCTTAGCGACGGCAGGGGATGAAAAACTGTTTTTT. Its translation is CASSLATAGDEKLFF.

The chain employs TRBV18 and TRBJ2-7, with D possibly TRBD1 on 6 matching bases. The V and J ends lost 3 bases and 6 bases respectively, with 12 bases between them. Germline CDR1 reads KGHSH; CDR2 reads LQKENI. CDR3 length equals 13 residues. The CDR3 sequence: CASSPLTGSEQYF. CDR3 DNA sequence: TGTGCCAGCTCACCTCTTACAGGGTCCGAGCAGTACTTC.

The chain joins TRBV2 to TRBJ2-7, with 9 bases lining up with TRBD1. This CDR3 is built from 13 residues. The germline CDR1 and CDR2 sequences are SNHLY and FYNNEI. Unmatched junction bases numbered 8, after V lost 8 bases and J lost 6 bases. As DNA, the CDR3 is TGTGCCAGCCTGGGGGACAGGGAACGCGAGCAGTACTTC. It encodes CASLGDREREQYF.

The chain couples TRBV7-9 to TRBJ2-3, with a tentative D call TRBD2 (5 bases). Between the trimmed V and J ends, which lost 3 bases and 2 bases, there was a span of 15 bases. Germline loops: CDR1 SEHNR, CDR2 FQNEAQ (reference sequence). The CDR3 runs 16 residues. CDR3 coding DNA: TGTGCCAGCAGCTTTGACGTTGGGAGAATCACAGATACGCAGTATTTT. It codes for CASSFDVGRITDTQYF.

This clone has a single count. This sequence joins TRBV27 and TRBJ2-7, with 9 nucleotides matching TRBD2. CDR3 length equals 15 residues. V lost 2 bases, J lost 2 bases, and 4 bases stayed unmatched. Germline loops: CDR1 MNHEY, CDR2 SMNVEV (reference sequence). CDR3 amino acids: CASSLKLAGPYEQYF. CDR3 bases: TGTGCCAGCAGTTTAAAACTAGCGGGTCCCTACGAGCAGTACTTC.